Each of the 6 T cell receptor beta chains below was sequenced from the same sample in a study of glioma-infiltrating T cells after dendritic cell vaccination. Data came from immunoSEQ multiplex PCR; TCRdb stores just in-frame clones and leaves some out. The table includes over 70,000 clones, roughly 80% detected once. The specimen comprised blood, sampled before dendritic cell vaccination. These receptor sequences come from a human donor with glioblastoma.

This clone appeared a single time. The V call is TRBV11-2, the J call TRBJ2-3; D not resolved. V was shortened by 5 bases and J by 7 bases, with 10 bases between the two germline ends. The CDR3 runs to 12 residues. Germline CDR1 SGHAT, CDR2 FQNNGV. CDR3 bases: TGTGCCAGCAGCCCACTTCCCTATACGCAGTATTTT. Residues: CASSPLPYTQYF.

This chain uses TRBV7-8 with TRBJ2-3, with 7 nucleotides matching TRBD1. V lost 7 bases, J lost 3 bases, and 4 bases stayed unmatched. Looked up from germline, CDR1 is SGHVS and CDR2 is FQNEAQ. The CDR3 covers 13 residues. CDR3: CASTTGVTDTQYF. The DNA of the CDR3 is TGTGCCAGCACTACAGGGGTGACAGATACGCAGTATTTT. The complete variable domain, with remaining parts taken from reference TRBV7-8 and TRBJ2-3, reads GAGVSQSPRYKVAKRGQDVALRCDPISGHVSLFWYQQALGQGPEFLTYFQNEAQLDKSGLPSDRFFAERPEGSVSTLKIQRTQQEDSAVYLCASTTGVTDTQYFGPGTRLTVL.

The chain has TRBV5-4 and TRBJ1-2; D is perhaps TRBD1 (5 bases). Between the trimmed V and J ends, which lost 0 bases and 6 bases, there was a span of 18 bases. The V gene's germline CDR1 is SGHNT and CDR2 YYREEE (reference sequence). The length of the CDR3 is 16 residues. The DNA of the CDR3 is TGTGCCAGCAGCTTGGCTCAGGGCGGACCTCGGGATGGCTACACCTTC. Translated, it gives CASSLAQGGPRDGYTF.

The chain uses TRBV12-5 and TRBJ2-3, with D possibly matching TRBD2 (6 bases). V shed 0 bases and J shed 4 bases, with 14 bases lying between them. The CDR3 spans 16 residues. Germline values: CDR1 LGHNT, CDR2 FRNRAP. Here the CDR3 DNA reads TGTGCTAGTGGTTTGGTACGTGGCGGGGAGCCAGATACGCAGTATTTT. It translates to CASGLVRGGEPDTQYF.

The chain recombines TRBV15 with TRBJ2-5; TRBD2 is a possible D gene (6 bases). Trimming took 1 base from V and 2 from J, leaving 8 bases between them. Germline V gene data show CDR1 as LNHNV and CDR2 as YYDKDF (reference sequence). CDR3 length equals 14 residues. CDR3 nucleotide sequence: TGTGCCACCAGCAGAGGACGGGAGCAAGAGACCCAGTACTTC. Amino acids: CATSRGREQETQYF.

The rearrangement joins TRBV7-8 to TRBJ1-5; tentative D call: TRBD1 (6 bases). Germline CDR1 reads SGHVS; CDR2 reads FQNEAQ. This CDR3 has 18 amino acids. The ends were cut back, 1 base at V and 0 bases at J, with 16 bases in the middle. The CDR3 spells CASSLDTGPVYSNQPQHF. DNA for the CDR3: TGTGCCAGCAGCTTAGACACAGGGCCCGTTTATAGCAATCAGCCCCAGCATTTT.